One sample yielded the 10 T cell receptor beta chains listed below, sequenced in a study of blood T cell repertoires in COVID-19. Using immunoSEQ multiplex PCR, the repertoire was profiled, and TCRdb retains in-frame clones only, with some absent. The sample contains approximately 50,000 clones, about 83% of which appear only once. Sequenced: peripheral blood. The receptors shown here come from a man aged 70 or older with active COVID-19.

The chain couples TRBV5-1 to TRBJ2-1, with TRBD1 matching over 10 bases. The V segment lost 0 bases and the J segment 3 bases; nucleotides outside the gene matches: 6. The CDR3 contains 17 residues. Germline CDR1 reads SGHRS; CDR2 reads YFSETQ. The CDR3 sequence: CASSLGTGTGDYNEQFF. The CDR3 DNA reads TGCGCCAGCAGCTTGGGAACCGGGACAGGGGACTACAATGAGCAGTTCTTC.

J is TRBJ2-1 and V is TRBV7-9, with a possible D match to TRBD1 (6 bases). V dropped 5 bases and J dropped 2 bases, with 10 bases sitting between them. CDR1 is SEHNR and CDR2 is FQNEAQ in the germline V gene (reference sequence). This CDR3 region has 14 residues. CDR3 in amino acids: CASSGQTTYNEQFF. CDR3 nucleotides: TGTGCCAGCAGCGGACAGACTACCTACAATGAGCAGTTCTTC.

CDR3 protein: CASMRDWTYNEQFF. For the CDR3, the DNA is TGTGCCAGCATGCGGGACTGGACCTACAATGAGCAGTTCTTC. This chain joins TRBV2 and TRBJ2-1; a weak D match, TRBD2 (6 bases). V gave up 7 bases and J gave up 2 bases, with 12 bases separating them. The CDR3 is made up of 14 amino acids. From germline, CDR1 is SNHLY and CDR2 FYNNEI.

The chain recombines TRBV10-3 with TRBJ2-2; 9 positions agree with TRBD1. Germline CDR1 and CDR2: ENHRY and SYGVKD. There are 16 residues in the CDR3. Germline trimming cut 10 bases from V and 5 bases from J; bases unmatched to any gene: 14. CDR3 bases: TGTGCCACCGCGGACAGGGGTGGGGCGGGGACCGGGGAGCTGTTTTTT. Encoded protein: CATADRGGAGTGELFF.

The V gene is TRBV7-9, the J gene TRBJ1-2; a weak D match, TRBD1 (6 bases). Trimming removed 5 bases at V and 8 bases at J, with 12 bases between. The CDR3 runs to 12 residues. Germline V gives CDR1 SEHNR, CDR2 FQNEAQ (reference sequence). The DNA for the CDR3 is TGTGCCAGCAGCCCCGAGGGGGTCGGCTACACCTTC. Translating gives CASSPEGVGYTF.

The chain links TRBV3-1 (or the pseudogene TRBV3-2) to TRBJ1-1; no clear D. Germline CDR1 is LGHDT and CDR2 is YNNKEL (reference sequence). This CDR3 contains 13 residues. Between the trimmed V and J ends, which lost 3 bases and 0 bases, there was a span of 5 bases. The CDR3 protein is CASSQVVNTEAFF. The CDR3 DNA follows: TGTGCCAGCAGCCAGGTAGTGAACACTGAAGCTTTCTTT.

This clone was seen once. The rearrangement joins TRBV5-1 to TRBJ1-1; TRBD1 aligns across 9 bases. The CDR3 has 13 residues. Germline trimming cut 7 bases from V and 8 bases from J; bases unmatched to any gene: 9. Germline CDR1 reads SGHRS; CDR2 reads YFSETQ. CDR3 sequence: CASAPGQGSEAFF. The CDR3 DNA reads as TGCGCCAGCGCTCCGGGACAGGGATCCGAAGCTTTCTTT.

The chain carries TRBV4-3 and TRBJ2-7, with 12 bases aligning to TRBD2. Trimming at V came to 4 bases and at J to 6 bases, leaving 7 bases not matched to a gene. Germline CDR1 is LGHNA and CDR2 is YSLEER. There are 15 residues in the CDR3. CDR3 nucleotide sequence: TGCGCCAGCAGCCGGGTGGGACTAGCGGGCTTCGAGCAGTACTTC. Amino acid sequence: CASSRVGLAGFEQYF.

This sequence joins TRBV24-1 and TRBJ1-5; D ambiguous. Germline V gene data show CDR1 as KGHDR and CDR2 as SFDVKD. The CDR3 runs to 13 residues. Trimming removed 2 bases at V and 11 bases at J, with 12 bases between. CDR3 sequence: CATSDSNSPAQHF. DNA of the CDR3: TGTGCCACCAGTGATTCTAACAGTCCAGCCCAGCATTTT.

The rearrangement links TRBV28 to TRBJ2-5; D is ambiguous. The CDR3 covers 12 residues. The germline V gene has CDR1 MDHEN and CDR2 SYDVKM. Trimming removed 2 bases at V and 5 bases at J, with 6 bases between. CDR3 sequence reads: CASSLVRETQYF. CDR3 in DNA: TGTGCCAGCAGTTTAGTCCGGGAGACCCAGTACTTC.